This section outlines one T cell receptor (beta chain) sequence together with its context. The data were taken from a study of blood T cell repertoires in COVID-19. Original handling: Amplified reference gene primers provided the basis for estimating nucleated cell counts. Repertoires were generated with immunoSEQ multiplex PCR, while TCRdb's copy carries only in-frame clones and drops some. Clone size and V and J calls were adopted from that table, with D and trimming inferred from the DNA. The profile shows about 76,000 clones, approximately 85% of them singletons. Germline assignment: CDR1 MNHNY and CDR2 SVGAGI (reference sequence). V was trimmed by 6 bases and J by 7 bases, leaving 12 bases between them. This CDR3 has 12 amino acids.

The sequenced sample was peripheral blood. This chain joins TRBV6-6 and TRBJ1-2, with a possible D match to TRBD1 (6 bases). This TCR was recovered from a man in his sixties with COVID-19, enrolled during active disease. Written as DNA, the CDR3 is TGTGCCAGCAGCGGACAGATGGCTGGCTACACCTTC. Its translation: CASSGQMAGYTF.